This T cell receptor beta chain was sequenced during a study of OX40 agonist ivuxolimab in advanced cancers. On the study more broadly: Patients were infused with ivuxolimab every 2 weeks at 0.01 to 10 mg/kg. Study-wide points: The study did not work out the antigen specificity of the expanded peripheral T cells.

TCRdb keeps only in-frame clones here, not all; method: immunoSEQ multiplex PCR. The sample has approximately 64,000 clones, about 82% seen once. In the case of this clone: No antigen is known for it.

Germline V lookup: CDR1 SNHLY, CDR2 FYNNEI. The CDR3 spans 12 residues. V shed 3 bases and J shed 9 bases, with 9 bases lying between them. This material consisted of CD4+ or CD8+ T cells sorted from blood, taken in a trial of the OX40 agonist ivuxolimab. The V call is TRBV2, the J call TRBJ2-1; TRBD2 might be the D (5 bases). This clonotype originated in an adult with an advanced solid tumor such as melanoma, head and neck, liver or kidney cancer. This CDR3 is CASSELAPEQFF. The CDR3 bases are TGTGCCAGCAGTGAGCTAGCTCCTGAGCAGTTCTTC.